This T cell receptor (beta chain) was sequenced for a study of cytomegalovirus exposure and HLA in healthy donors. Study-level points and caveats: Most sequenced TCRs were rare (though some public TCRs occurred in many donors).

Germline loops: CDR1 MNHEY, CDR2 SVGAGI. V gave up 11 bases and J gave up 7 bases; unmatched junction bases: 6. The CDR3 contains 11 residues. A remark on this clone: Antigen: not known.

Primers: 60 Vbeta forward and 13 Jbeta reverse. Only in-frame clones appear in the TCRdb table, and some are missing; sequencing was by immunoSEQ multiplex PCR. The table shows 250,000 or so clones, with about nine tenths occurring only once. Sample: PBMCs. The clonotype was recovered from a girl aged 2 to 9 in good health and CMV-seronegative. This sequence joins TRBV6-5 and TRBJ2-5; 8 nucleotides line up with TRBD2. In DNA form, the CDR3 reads TGTGCCGCCCTGGCGGGAGGGACCCAGTACTTC. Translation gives CAALAGGTQYF.